Listed below are T cell receptor beta chains from one sample, sequenced in a study of a mutant IDH1 vaccine in newly diagnosed glioma. Their antigens are not known. Sequencing used immunoSEQ multiplex PCR; TCRdb keeps in-frame clones, though not all of them. The data show around 57,000 clones, with approximately 91% seen just once and roughly 1.9% held by the top ten. This specimen consisted of PBMCs, obtained from a glioma patient whose treatment included an IDH1 peptide vaccine. The receptor source for this set is a man aged 35 to 55 with glioma. Each CDR3 is given without its conserved first and last residue.

V gene,CDR3 protein
TRBV4-2,ASSQDYRTDTQY
TRBV6-4,ASSDTGIPGNEQF
TRBV6-4,ASTVRAHQETQY
TRBV13,ASSSEGSGGYEQY
TRBV10-1,ASRGPGAADTQY
TRBV7-9,ASSSPLAGAGELF
TRBV2,ASSELLAGTQY
TRBV18,ASSPAGYNEQF
TRBV4-2,ASSPWTGFYNEQF
TRBV2,ASTVSGTGSETQY
TRBV19,ASRAGETQY
TRBV30,AWNLGDGDQPQH
TRBV7-6,ASSLEGLAEAF
TRBV9,ASSGRLVRGYT
TRBV11-3,ASSGGGTGELF
TRBV28,ASSLLNRGFSGNTIY
TRBV28,AGGGTGGWNEQF
TRBV10-3,AISGEGAKNIQY
TRBV28,ASSFRAGEQF
TRBV11-2,ASSHRGLSYNEQF
TRBV11-3,ASSLETSGGATQY
TRBV9,ASSVDGGWSEQF
TRBV7-2,ASSLGSSTDTQY
TRBV5-8,ASSLPRERFGLT
TRBV7-6,ASSLGGVNTEAF
TRBV15,ATSRPRETQY
TRBV9,ASSVGGGSVQETQY
TRBV6-1,ASSNTGGGYEQY
TRBV27,ASSFKGGIAGVYEQY
TRBV11-2,ASSSSGGETQY
TRBV7-9,ASSLSPTGPESSYEQY
TRBV9,ASSESYGGSDEQY
TRBV19,ASTHRDRGLRELF
TRBV28,ASSWRDQPQH
TRBV11-3,ASSPHPSSYEQY
TRBV20-1,SASSSYEQY
TRBV28,ASRFLSGGEYGYT
TRBV13,ASSLGRGSGGYT
TRBV25-1,ASSEGWDREQY
TRBV5-1,ASRGGENTEAF
TRBV14,ASRAVNTGELF
TRBV28,ASSPRGGPTQPQH
TRBV28,ASSHGPDETQY
TRBV5-4,ASAPGSGSSYEQY
TRBV5-1,ASSFWDYPSTDTQY
TRBV21-1,ASSMSRPGGGAVLKSEAF
TRBV18,ASSPIRDRTRDEQF
TRBV19,ASSGQGTTGELF
TRBV28,ASSLGGVDEKLF
TRBV7-3,ASSLDSGVQETQY
TRBV5-4,ASSSGGAGETQY
TRBV28,ASSVPRGTNNEQF